The 30 T cell receptor beta chains listed next were all sequenced from one sample in a study of patients and donors after allogeneic stem cell transplantation. TCRdb reprocessed the RT-PCR reads with MiXCR, giving one entry per CDR3 protein. In the table there are 9,000 to 15,000 distinct CDR3 sequences, about 23% of which are singletons. Material for sequencing was blood, either unsorted or a sorted T cell fraction (not recorded which). Receptors originate from a human donor who was either an allogeneic HSCT recipient or a stem cell or donor lymphocyte infusion donor (not recorded which). It is not recorded whose cells these are; they may come from a transplant donor.

The chain employs TRBV29-1 and TRBJ1-1; D might be TRBD1 (6 bases). With 7 bases removed from V and 1 base from J, the gap between germline ends came to 10 bases. In germline, CDR1 is SQVTM, CDR2 ANQGSEA. This CDR3 comprises 12 residues. CDR3 sequence reads: CSAYRANTEAFF. The CDR3, as DNA: TGCAGCGCCTACAGGGCGAACACTGAAGCTTTCTTT.

The chain recombines TRBV27 with TRBJ2-1; 7 nucleotides agree with TRBD2. Germline V gives CDR1 MNHEY, CDR2 SMNVEV (reference sequence). The CDR3 is made up of 15 amino acids. The ends lost 2 bases at V and 3 bases at J; junction bases unmatched: 4. CDR3 loop: CASSLRASGYNEQFF. Written as DNA, the CDR3 is TGTGCCAGCAGTTTAAGGGCTAGCGGCTACAATGAGCAGTTCTTC.

J is TRBJ1-5 and V is TRBV5-6; possible D gene TRBD1, 6 bases. V lost 4 bases, J lost 4 bases, and 12 bases lay in between. CDR3 size: 14 residues. CDR1 SGHDT and CDR2 YYEEEE come from the germline V gene. The CDR3 DNA is TGTGCCAGCAGCCTACAGGGCCCGAATCAGCCCCAGCATTTT. Protein sequence: CASSLQGPNQPQHF.

The chain joins TRBV12-3 or TRBV12-4 to TRBJ1-1; D not certain. The CDR3 runs to 13 residues. Trimming removed 1 base from V and 5 bases from J, with 8 bases in between. The DNA for the CDR3 is TGTGCCAGCAGTTTAGACGAGTGGACTGAAGCTTTCTTT. This sequence encodes CASSLDEWTEAFF.

The chain joins TRBV5-1 to TRBJ2-7, with D unclear. Germline values: CDR1 SGHRS, CDR2 YFSETQ. V shed 5 bases and J shed 0 bases, with 15 bases lying between them. The CDR3 sequence is 15 residues long. The CDR3 DNA sequence: TGCGCCAGCAGGCGTACCCTCGTACCCTCCTACGAGCAGTACTTC. It translates to CASRRTLVPSYEQYF.

The chain employs TRBV12-3 or TRBV12-4 and TRBJ1-5; no clear D. Trimming took off 3 bases at V and 5 bases at J, with 11 bases between the two ends. There are 14 residues in the CDR3. CDR3 protein: CASSLHRSHQPQHF. The CDR3 DNA reads as TGTGCCAGCAGTTTGCACCGGAGCCATCAGCCCCAGCATTTT.

This rearrangement joins TRBV20-1 to TRBJ1-5; 8 bases align to TRBD1. Per germline, CDR1 DFQATT and CDR2 SNEGSKA (reference sequence). The CDR3 covers 16 residues. The V and J ends lost 1 base and 4 bases, in that order; junction bases with no gene match: 9. The CDR3 protein is CSARVSGTGKNQPQHF. CDR3 nucleotide sequence: TGCAGTGCTAGAGTCTCCGGGACAGGCAAGAATCAGCCCCAGCATTTT.

The J gene is TRBJ2-3, the V gene TRBV20-1; tentative D call: TRBD1 (6 bases). V was clipped by 6 bases and J by 4 bases, with 8 bases between them. The CDR3 loop spans 11 amino acids. From germline, CDR1 is DFQATT and CDR2 SNEGSKA (reference sequence). The CDR3, as DNA: TGCAGTGCAACAGGGCCAGATACGCAGTATTTT. Its translation is CSATGPDTQYF.

This clonotype was seen more than once but under ten times. The gene calls are TRBV6-5 and TRBJ2-5; no firm D call. The CDR3 extends over 11 amino acids. Per germline, CDR1 MNHEY and CDR2 SVGAGI. Trimming removed 6 bases at V and 2 bases at J, with 4 bases between. The CDR3 DNA reads TGTGCCAGCAGCCTTCAAGAGACCCAGTACTTC. This sequence encodes CASSLQETQYF.

This clonotype was observed at least ten times. A junction boundary mismatches the germline segment, possibly from a read error. The chain links TRBV4-3 to TRBJ2-2; 9 nucleotides align to TRBD1. CDR3 size: 17 residues. Germline-derived CDR1 and CDR2 are LGHNA and YSLEER. As DNA, the CDR3 is TGCGCCAGCAGCCAAGAGCCTGGGACAGGGAACGCCGGGGAGCTGTTTTTT. As protein: CASSQEPGTGNAGELFF.

Many counts were recorded for this clonotype. The chain couples TRBV9 to TRBJ2-7, with TRBD1 matching over 7 bases. The CDR3 totals 13 residues. Germline CDR1 SGDLS, CDR2 YYNGEE. After removal of 3 bases from V and 2 bases from J, the junction contained 2 bases not matched to a gene. The CDR3 DNA sequence: TGTGCCAGCAGCGCGCAGGGGGCCTACGAGCAGTACTTC. As protein: CASSAQGAYEQYF. The full variable domain, in which reference TRBV9 and TRBJ2-7 provide the parts outside the CDR3, is DSGVTQTPKHLITATGQRVTLRCSPRSGDLSVYWYQQSLDQGLQFLIQYYNGEERAKGNILERFSAQQFPDLHSELNLSSLELGDSALYFCASSAQGAYEQYFGPGTRLTVT.

A few counts support this clonotype. The J gene is TRBJ1-2, the V gene TRBV10-3; D unclear. The CDR3 sequence is 12 residues long. The V gene lost 2 bases and the J gene lost 8 bases, with 9 bases spanning the gap. Germline V gene data show CDR1 as ENHRY and CDR2 as SYGVKD. As DNA, the CDR3 is TGTGCCATCAGTGAGACTCTCAGGGGCTACACCTTC. As protein: CAISETLRGYTF.

The table lists this clonotype with a few counts. This rearrangement joins TRBV28 to TRBJ1-6; a weak D match, TRBD1 (5 bases). The CDR3 consists of 15 residues. The germline V and J ends were trimmed by 7 bases and 9 bases, with 19 bases remaining between them. Germline V gene sequence: CDR1 MDHEN, CDR2 SYDVKM. DNA for the CDR3: TGTGCCAGCATCCGACGGGGGGAATTGATTTCACCCCTCCACTTT. Translation gives CASIRRGELISPLHF.

This clonotype has ten or more counts. The chain recombines TRBV3-1 with TRBJ1-2; D is ambiguous. Trimming took 0 bases from V and 4 from J, leaving 6 bases between them. The CDR3 extends over 13 amino acids. The germline V gene has CDR1 LGHDT and CDR2 YNNKEL (reference sequence). The CDR3 region is CASSQDLAYGYTF. The CDR3 bases are TGTGCCAGCAGCCAAGATTTGGCCTATGGCTACACCTTC.

This chain uses TRBV4-3 with TRBJ1-4; D uncertain. V lost 2 bases to trimming and J lost 3 bases, with 4 bases between them. This CDR3 is built from 13 residues. In germline, CDR1 is LGHNA, CDR2 YSLEER. The CDR3, as DNA: TGCGCCAGCAGCCAACTAGCTAATGAAAAACTGTTTTTT. Translating gives CASSQLANEKLFF.

Within the sample, this clonotype is medium-sized. The chain recombines TRBV5-1 with TRBJ1-1; D perhaps matches TRBD1 (5 bases). The CDR3 loop spans 15 amino acids. V lost 0 bases and J lost 6, with 15 bases in between. Germline V lookup: CDR1 SGHRS, CDR2 YFSETQ. Here the CDR3 reads CASSLEPGKGSEAFF. In DNA, the CDR3 is TGCGCCAGCAGCTTGGAACCAGGGAAGGGGTCTGAAGCTTTCTTT.

The chain employs TRBV30 and TRBJ1-6; 7 positions agree with TRBD1. V shed 2 bases, J shed 7 bases, and the junction held 5 bases outside the gene matches. Germline CDR1 GTSNPN, CDR2 SVGIG (reference sequence). The CDR3 length is 14 residues. The DNA of the CDR3 is TGTGCCTGGAGTTCCGACAGGGCAAATTCACCCCTCCACTTT. Translating gives CAWSSDRANSPLHF.

The chain is built from TRBV4-2 and TRBJ2-5, with TRBD1 identical over 9 bases. Germline lookup yields CDR1 LGHNA and CDR2 YNFKEQ. J gave up 1 base and V 4 bases, and 4 bases lay outside the gene matches. This CDR3 region has 15 residues. The CDR3 here is CASSPLDRGQETQYF. The CDR3 DNA is TGTGCCAGCAGCCCCCTGGACAGGGGCCAAGAGACCCAGTACTTC.

The J gene is TRBJ2-7, the V gene TRBV29-1, with D hard to call. Deletions cut 4 bases from V and 3 bases from J, with 13 bases between. The germline V gene encodes CDR1 SQVTM and CDR2 ANQGSEA. The CDR3 totals 13 residues. CDR3 in amino acids: CSVGGGGSYEQYF. DNA of the CDR3: TGCAGCGTTGGCGGCGGTGGAAGCTACGAGCAGTACTTC.

The V gene is TRBV5-1, the J gene TRBJ1-1; tentative D call: TRBD1 (5 bases). Germline CDR1 is SGHRS and CDR2 is YFSETQ. Between the trimmed V and J ends, which lost 7 bases and 1 base, there was a span of 23 bases. CDR3 length equals 17 residues. The CDR3 nucleotides read TGCGCCAGCTTCCCCCGGGACGGCGCGAGGAGGAACACTGAAGCTTTCTTT. It is translated as CASFPRDGARRNTEAFF.

The chain is built from TRBV28 and TRBJ2-3; D is perhaps TRBD1 or TRBD2 (5 bases each). V shed 7 bases and J shed 5 bases, with 10 bases lying between them. Germline V gene data show CDR1 as MDHEN and CDR2 as SYDVKM. The CDR3 length is 12 residues. As DNA, the CDR3 is TGTGCCAGCACCCGGGACCGAGATACGCAGTATTTT. This translates into CASTRDRDTQYF.

This chain joins TRBV28 and TRBJ1-1; D is unresolved. This CDR3 spans 14 amino acids. Trimming stripped 2 bases from V and 1 base from J, with 8 bases between. The germline CDR1 and CDR2 sequences are MDHEN and SYDVKM. CDR3 protein: CASSLDKPNTEAFF. The CDR3 DNA is TGTGCCAGCAGTTTAGATAAGCCGAACACTGAAGCTTTCTTT.

The genes are TRBV20-1 and TRBJ1-3; 8 nucleotides align to TRBD1. CDR3 size: 14 residues. V lost 6 bases, J lost 1 base, and 5 bases stayed unmatched. Germline V lookup: CDR1 DFQATT, CDR2 SNEGSKA (reference sequence). Written as DNA, the CDR3 is TGCAGTGCCCCGGACAGGGCGTCTGGAAACACCATATATTTT. It codes for CSAPDRASGNTIYF.

This chain's CDR3 is CASSPRDSYYNEQFF. For the CDR3, the DNA is TGTGCCAGCAGCCCCCGGGACAGCTACTACAATGAGCAGTTCTTC. This chain joins TRBV11-2 and TRBJ2-1; 7 nucleotides line up with TRBD1. This CDR3 has 15 residues. The V segment lost 5 bases and the J segment 3 bases; nucleotides outside the gene matches: 7. Germline loops: CDR1 SGHAT, CDR2 FQNNGV.

In regard to this clonotype: In this CDR3 the conserved last residue, phenylalanine or tryptophan, is missing, so a read error is likely. This sequence joins TRBV7-3 and TRBJ2-3, with D perhaps TRBD2 (6 bases). The CDR3 loop spans 14 amino acids. Trimming removed 5 bases from V and 2 bases from J, with 11 bases in between. The germline CDR1 and CDR2 sequences are SGHTA and FQGTGA. The CDR3 DNA is TGTGCCAGCAGCGATACGGGAGTCACAGATACGCAGTATTTG. It yields the protein CASSDTGVTDTQYL.

This clonotype has only a few counts. V usage is TRBV5-1 and J usage is TRBJ2-7; D is ambiguous. V was cut by 1 base and J by 2 bases, with 16 bases left in between. CDR1 and CDR2 (germline): SGHRS, YFSETQ. The CDR3 loop spans 16 amino acids. As DNA, the CDR3 is TGCGCCAGCAGCTTGTCGATGACAACGAGGACCTACGAGCAGTACTTC. The encoded protein is CASSLSMTTRTYEQYF.

This chain connects TRBV6-6 to TRBJ1-1; D call uncertain. This CDR3 comprises 14 residues. Looked up from germline, CDR1 is MNHNY and CDR2 is SVGAGI (reference sequence). V dropped 4 bases and J dropped 2 bases, with 11 bases sitting between them. The CDR3 loop reads CASSSLQPNTEAFF. DNA for the CDR3: TGTGCCAGCAGTTCCCTCCAGCCCAACACTGAAGCTTTCTTT.

The J gene is TRBJ2-1, the V gene TRBV28, with TRBD1 as a possible D gene (6 bases). Germline V CDR1 and CDR2: MDHEN, SYDVKM. The CDR3 spans 12 residues. V lost 6 bases and J lost 10, with 13 bases in between. In nucleotides, the CDR3 is TGTGCCAGCAGACTCAACAGGGAGGAGCAGTTCTTC. Amino acid sequence: CASRLNREEQFF.

This clonotype was seen many times. The chain joins TRBV13 to TRBJ2-1; 7 nucleotides align to TRBD1. Germline V gene data show CDR1 as PRHDT and CDR2 as FYEKMQ (reference sequence). After removal of 5 bases from V and 3 bases from J, the junction contained 13 bases not matched to a gene. CDR3 length: 17 residues. The CDR3 reads CASSPSLWTGSYNEQFF. The DNA of the CDR3 is TGTGCCAGCAGCCCCAGTCTCTGGACAGGAAGCTACAATGAGCAGTTCTTC.

This clonotype was recorded at least ten times. The chain employs TRBV25-1 and TRBJ1-1, with TRBD1 matching 7 bases. Trimming cost V 7 bases and J 2 bases; bases outside gene matches: 16. This CDR3 has 17 amino acids. Germline assignment: CDR1 MGHDK and CDR2 SYGVNS. CDR3: CASTQNMPGTANTEAFF. CDR3 in DNA: TGTGCCAGCACCCAAAACATGCCGGGGACAGCTAACACTGAAGCTTTCTTT.